This paragraph covers one T cell receptor (beta chain) sequence. Antigen unknown. Libraries were prepared by immunoSEQ multiplex PCR; TCRdb keeps only in-frame clonotypes and omits some of them. Of 50,000 to 65,000 clones in the sample, over 85% were seen once. This record belongs to a study of identifying expanded T cells in peripheral blood. The study's findings and limits: Differentially abundant clones: roughly 1.2 between replicates, around 16 at about 13 days, over 18 at four.

Germline CDR1 and CDR2: MNHNY and SVGAGI (reference sequence). The V end lost 2 bases, the J end lost 7 bases, and 14 bases lay between the germline ends. The CDR3 length is 14 residues. The specimen was blood. The J gene is TRBJ2-5, the V gene TRBV6-6; D tentatively fits TRBD1 or TRBD2 (5 bases each). The origin of this receptor is a person aged 18 to 75 in good health. The CDR3 sequence is CASSYTGTLMTQYF. In DNA form, the CDR3 reads TGTGCCAGCAGTTACACCGGGACGTTGATGACCCAGTACTTC.